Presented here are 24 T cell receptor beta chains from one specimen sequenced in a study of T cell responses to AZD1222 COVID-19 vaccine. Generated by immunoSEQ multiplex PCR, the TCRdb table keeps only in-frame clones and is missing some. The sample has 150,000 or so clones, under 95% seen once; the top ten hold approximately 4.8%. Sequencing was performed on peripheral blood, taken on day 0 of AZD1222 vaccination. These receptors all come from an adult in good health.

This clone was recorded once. CDR3 region: CASSLGQAGAPQVTQYF. CDR3 nucleotides: TGTGCCAGCAGCTTGGGGCAAGCGGGAGCCCCCCAGGTTACGCAGTATTTT. The chain employs TRBV7-2 and TRBJ2-3; 8 bases map to TRBD2. The germline gives CDR1 SGHTA, CDR2 FQGNSA. V dropped 3 bases and J dropped 8; count of bases not matched to a gene: 16. The CDR3 loop spans 17 amino acids.

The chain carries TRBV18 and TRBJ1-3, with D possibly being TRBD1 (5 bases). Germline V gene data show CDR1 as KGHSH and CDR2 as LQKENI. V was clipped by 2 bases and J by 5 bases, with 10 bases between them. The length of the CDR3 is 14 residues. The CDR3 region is CASSPGTPRNTIYF. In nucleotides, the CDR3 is TGTGCCAGCTCACCAGGGACCCCCCGAAACACCATATATTTT. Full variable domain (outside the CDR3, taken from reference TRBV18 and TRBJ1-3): NAGVMQNPRHLVRRRGQEARLRCSPMKGHSHVYWYRQLPEEGLKFMVYLQKENIIDESGMPKERFSAEFPKEGPSILRIQQVVRGDSAAYFCASSPGTPRNTIYFGEGSWLTVV.

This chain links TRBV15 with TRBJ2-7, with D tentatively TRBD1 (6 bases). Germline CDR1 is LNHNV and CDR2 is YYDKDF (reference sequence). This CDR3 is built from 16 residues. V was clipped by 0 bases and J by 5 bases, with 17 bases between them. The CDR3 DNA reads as TGTGCCACCAGCAGAGAAAGAACAGGGCAAGGCCACGAGCAGTACTTC. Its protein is CATSRERTGQGHEQYF.

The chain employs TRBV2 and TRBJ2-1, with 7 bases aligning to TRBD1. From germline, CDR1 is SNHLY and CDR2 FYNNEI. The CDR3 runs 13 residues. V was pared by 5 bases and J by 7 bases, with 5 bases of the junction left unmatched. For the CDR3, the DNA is TGTGCCAGCAGTTGGGACAGCAGAAATGAGCAGTTCTTC. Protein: CASSWDSRNEQFF.

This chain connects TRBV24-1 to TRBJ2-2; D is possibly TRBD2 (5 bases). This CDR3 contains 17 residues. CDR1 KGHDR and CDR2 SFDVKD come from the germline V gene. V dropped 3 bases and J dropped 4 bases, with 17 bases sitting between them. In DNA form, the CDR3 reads TGTGCCACCAGTGATCCATACACGAGGGATGGCACCGGGGAGCTGTTTTTT. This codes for CATSDPYTRDGTGELFF.

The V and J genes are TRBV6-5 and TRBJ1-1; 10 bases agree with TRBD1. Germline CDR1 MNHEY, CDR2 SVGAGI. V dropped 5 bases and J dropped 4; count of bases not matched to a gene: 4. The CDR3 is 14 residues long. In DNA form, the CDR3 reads TGTGCCAGCAGTAACCGGGACAGGGGCACTGAAGCTTTCTTT. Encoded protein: CASSNRDRGTEAFF.

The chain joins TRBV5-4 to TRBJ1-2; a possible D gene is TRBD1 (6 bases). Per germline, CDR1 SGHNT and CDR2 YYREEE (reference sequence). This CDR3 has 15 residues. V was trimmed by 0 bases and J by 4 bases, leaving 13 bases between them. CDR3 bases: TGTGCCAGCAGCTTGGAAGCCAGGGGTTCCTATGGCTACACCTTC. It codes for CASSLEARGSYGYTF.

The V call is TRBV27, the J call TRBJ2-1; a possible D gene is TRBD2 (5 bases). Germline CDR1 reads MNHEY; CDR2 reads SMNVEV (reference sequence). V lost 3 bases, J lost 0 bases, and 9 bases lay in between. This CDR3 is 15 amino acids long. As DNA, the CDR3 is TGTGCCAGCAGTTTGAGGGAGAGCTCCTACAATGAGCAGTTCTTC. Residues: CASSLRESSYNEQFF.

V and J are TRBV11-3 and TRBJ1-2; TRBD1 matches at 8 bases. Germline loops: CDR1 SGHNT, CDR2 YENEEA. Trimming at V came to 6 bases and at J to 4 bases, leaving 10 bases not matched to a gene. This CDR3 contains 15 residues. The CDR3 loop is CASSIPGTGPYGYTF. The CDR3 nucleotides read TGTGCCAGCAGTATACCCGGGACAGGACCCTATGGCTACACCTTC.

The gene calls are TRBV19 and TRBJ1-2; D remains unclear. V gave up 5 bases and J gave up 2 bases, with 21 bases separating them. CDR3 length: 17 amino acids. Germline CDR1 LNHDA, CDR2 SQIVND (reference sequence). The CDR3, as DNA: TGTGCCAGTAGTCTTGATGGCAGCCCGACTACGAACTATGGCTACACCTTC. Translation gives CASSLDGSPTTNYGYTF.

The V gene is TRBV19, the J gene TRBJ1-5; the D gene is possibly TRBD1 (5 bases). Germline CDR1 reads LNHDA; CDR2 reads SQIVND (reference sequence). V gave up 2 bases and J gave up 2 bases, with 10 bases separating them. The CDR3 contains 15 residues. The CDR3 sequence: CASSIWGEGNQPQHF. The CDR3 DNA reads TGTGCCAGTAGTATATGGGGGGAAGGCAATCAGCCCCAGCATTTT.

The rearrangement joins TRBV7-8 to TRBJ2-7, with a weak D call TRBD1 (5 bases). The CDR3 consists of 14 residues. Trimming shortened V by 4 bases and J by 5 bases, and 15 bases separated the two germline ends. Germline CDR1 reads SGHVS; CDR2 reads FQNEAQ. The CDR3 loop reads CASSYVQGFHEQYF. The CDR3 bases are TGTGCCAGCAGCTACGTTCAGGGTTTTCACGAGCAGTACTTC.

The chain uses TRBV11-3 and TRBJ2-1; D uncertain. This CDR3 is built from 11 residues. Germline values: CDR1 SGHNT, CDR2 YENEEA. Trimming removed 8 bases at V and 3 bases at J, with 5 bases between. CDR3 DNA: TGTGCCAGCGAAGACTACAATGAGCAGTTCTTC. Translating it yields CASEDYNEQFF.

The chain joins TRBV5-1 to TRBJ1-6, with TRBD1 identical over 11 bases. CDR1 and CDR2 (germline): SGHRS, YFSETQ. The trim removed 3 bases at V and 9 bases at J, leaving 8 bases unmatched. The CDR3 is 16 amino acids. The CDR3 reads CASSWTGGRSGSPLHF. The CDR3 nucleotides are TGCGCCAGCAGCTGGACAGGGGGCCGCAGCGGTTCACCCCTCCACTTT.

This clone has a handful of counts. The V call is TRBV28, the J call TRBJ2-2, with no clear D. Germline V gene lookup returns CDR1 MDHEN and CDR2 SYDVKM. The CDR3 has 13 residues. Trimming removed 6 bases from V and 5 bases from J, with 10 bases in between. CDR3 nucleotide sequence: TGTGCCAGCAGCTCGGAAGCGACCGGGGAGCTGTTTTTT. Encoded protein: CASSSEATGELFF.

The CDR3 region has the DNA TGTGCCAGCGACGGGGAATACGAGCAGTACTTC. Protein: CASDGEYEQYF. This chain connects TRBV28 to TRBJ2-7, with D tentatively TRBD2 (5 bases). Trimming left V 8 bases short and J 4 bases short, with 9 bases between. CDR1 MDHEN and CDR2 SYDVKM come from the germline V gene. The CDR3 length is 11 residues.

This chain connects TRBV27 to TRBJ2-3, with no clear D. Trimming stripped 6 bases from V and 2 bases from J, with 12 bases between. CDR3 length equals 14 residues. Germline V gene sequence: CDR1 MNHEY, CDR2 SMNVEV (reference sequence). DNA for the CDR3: TGTGCCAGCAGGACGCTAGGGATCACAGATACGCAGTATTTT. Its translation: CASRTLGITDTQYF.

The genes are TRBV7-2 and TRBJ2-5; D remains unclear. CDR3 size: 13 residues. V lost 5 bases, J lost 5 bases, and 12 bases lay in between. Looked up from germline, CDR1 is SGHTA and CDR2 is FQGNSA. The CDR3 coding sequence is TGTGCCAGCAGCACACAGATCGAGGAGACCCAGTACTTC. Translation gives CASSTQIEETQYF.

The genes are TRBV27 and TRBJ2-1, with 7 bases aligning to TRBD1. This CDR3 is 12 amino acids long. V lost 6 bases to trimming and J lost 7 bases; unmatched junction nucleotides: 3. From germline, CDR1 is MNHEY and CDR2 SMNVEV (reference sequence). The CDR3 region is CASRTGINEQFF. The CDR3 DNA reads TGTGCCAGCAGGACAGGGATTAATGAGCAGTTCTTC.

CDR3 residues: CAWAADRVNTEAFF. CDR3 in DNA: TGTGCCTGGGCAGCTGACAGGGTGAACACTGAAGCTTTCTTT. The genes are TRBV30 and TRBJ1-1; 7 positions match TRBD1. Trimming took 5 bases from V and 0 from J; bases not matched to a gene: 6. The CDR3 consists of 14 residues. Germline V gene data show CDR1 as GTSNPN and CDR2 as SVGIG (reference sequence).

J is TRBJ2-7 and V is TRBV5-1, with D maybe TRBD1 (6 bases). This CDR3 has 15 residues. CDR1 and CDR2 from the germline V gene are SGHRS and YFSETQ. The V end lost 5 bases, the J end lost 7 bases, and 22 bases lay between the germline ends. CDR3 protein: CASRTTPSGAREQYF. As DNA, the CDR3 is TGCGCCAGCAGAACTACACCTTCAGGGGCTCGGGAGCAGTACTTC.

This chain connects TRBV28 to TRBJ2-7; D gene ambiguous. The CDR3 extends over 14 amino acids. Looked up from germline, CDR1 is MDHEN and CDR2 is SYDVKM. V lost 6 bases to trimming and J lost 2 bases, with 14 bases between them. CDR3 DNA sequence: TGTGCCAGCAGGCCGGGCCCTAGACCCTACGAGCAGTACTTC. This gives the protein CASRPGPRPYEQYF.

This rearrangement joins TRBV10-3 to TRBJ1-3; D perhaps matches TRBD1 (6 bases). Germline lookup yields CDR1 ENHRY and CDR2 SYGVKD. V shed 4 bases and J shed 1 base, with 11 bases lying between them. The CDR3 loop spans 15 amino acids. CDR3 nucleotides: TGTGCCATCAGTGGAACAGGGAAGTCTGGAAACACCATATATTTT. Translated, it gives CAISGTGKSGNTIYF.

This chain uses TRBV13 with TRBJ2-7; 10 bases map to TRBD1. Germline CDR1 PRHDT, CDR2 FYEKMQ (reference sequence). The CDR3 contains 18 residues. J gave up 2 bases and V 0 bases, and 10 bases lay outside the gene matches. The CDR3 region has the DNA TGTGCCAGCAGCTTAGGTGACAGGGGGCGCTTTTCTGCCTACGAGCAGTACTTC. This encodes CASSLGDRGRFSAYEQYF.